The entry below gives a single T cell receptor (beta chain) sequence along with its context. The protocol was immunoSEQ multiplex PCR, while the TCRdb copy is restricted to in-frame clones and leaves out a portion. The sample has about 260,000 clones, around 93% seen once. The CDR3 is made up of 14 amino acids. In germline, CDR1 is MNHEY, CDR2 SMNVEV (reference sequence). The V end was cut by 4 bases, the J end by 2 bases, with 11 bases between. The source of the sample is a study of blood T cell repertoires in COVID-19. This chain links TRBV27 with TRBJ1-2; the D is unclear. The sequenced sample consisted of PBMCs or T cells enriched from blood (not recorded which). This TCR derives from a middle-aged man who had been exposed to COVID-19. The CDR3 loop is CASSSARSNYGYTF. The CDR3 DNA reads as TGTGCCAGCAGTTCGGCCAGGTCGAACTATGGCTACACCTTC.